The 27 T cell receptor beta chains in this list originate from one sample, sequenced in a study of blood T cell repertoires in COVID-19. The method was immunoSEQ multiplex PCR; TCRdb's version includes in-frame clones alone and lacks a portion of them. The table shows a few hundred thousand clones, with more than 70% occurring only once. The sample comprised peripheral blood. The receptors here all came from a woman under 40 who had recovered from COVID-19.

The V and J genes are TRBV7-3 and TRBJ2-1, with 8 nucleotides matching TRBD1. This CDR3 comprises 13 residues. Trimming removed 5 bases from V and 8 bases from J; junction bases left unmatched: 5. Germline assignment: CDR1 SGHTA and CDR2 FQGTGA. The CDR3 sequence: CASSHDRGDEQFF. The CDR3 bases are TGTGCCAGCAGCCACGACAGGGGCGATGAGCAGTTCTTC.

The chain couples TRBV3-1 (or the pseudogene TRBV3-2) to TRBJ1-1, with 7 bases identical to TRBD1. CDR3 length: 14 amino acids. After removal of 1 base from V and 6 bases from J, the junction contained 5 bases not matched to a gene. CDR1 and CDR2 from the germline V gene are LGHDT and YNNKEL (reference sequence). CDR3 sequence (DNA): TGTGCCAGCAGCCAAGCGGGGCAGGGGGCTGAAGCTTTCTTT. Translating gives CASSQAGQGAEAFF.

This chain links TRBV4-1 with TRBJ2-7; 9 bases align to TRBD2. Germline CDR1 is MGHRA and CDR2 is YSYEKL. This CDR3 region has 17 residues. The trim removed 1 base at V and 2 bases at J, leaving 9 bases unmatched. CDR3 in amino acids: CASSQGGGGRGTYEQYF. CDR3 nucleotides: TGCGCCAGCAGCCAAGGCGGGGGGGGTAGAGGCACCTACGAGCAGTACTTC.

V usage is TRBV6-5 and J usage is TRBJ1-1; no clear D gene. Germline V gene lookup returns CDR1 MNHEY and CDR2 SVGAGI. Trimming removed 2 bases at V and 6 bases at J, with 10 bases between. This CDR3 has 13 amino acids. CDR3 nucleotides: TGTGCCAGCAGTTACATTCCGAGGGCTGAAGCTTTCTTT. Protein product: CASSYIPRAEAFF.

This chain connects TRBV28 to TRBJ1-6; TRBD1 matches at 11 bases. CDR1 MDHEN and CDR2 SYDVKM come from the germline V gene. V lost 6 bases and J lost 8; bases outside the gene matches: 12. The CDR3 has 17 amino acids. The CDR3 here is CASSPGTGGPFDSPLHF. The CDR3 DNA reads TGTGCCAGCAGCCCCGGGACAGGGGGACCGTTCGATTCACCCCTCCACTTT.

The chain combines TRBV4-2 with TRBJ2-7; D call uncertain. This CDR3 is 12 amino acids long. Germline CDR1 reads LGHNA; CDR2 reads YNFKEQ. V was trimmed by 0 bases and J by 5 bases, leaving 5 bases between them. The DNA of the CDR3 is TGTGCCAGCAGCCAAGACCCCAACGAGCAGTACTTC. As protein: CASSQDPNEQYF.

The V call is TRBV6-5, the J call TRBJ2-3; TRBD1 matches 7 bases. This CDR3 comprises 13 residues. The germline V gene encodes CDR1 MNHEY and CDR2 SVGAGI. Trimming took 8 bases from V and 5 from J; bases not matched to a gene: 7. The CDR3: CASGDSGIDTQYF. CDR3 nucleotide sequence: TGTGCCAGCGGGGACAGTGGTATAGATACGCAGTATTTT.

This chain joins TRBV5-6 and TRBJ2-1; 7 bases align to TRBD2. The CDR3 is 15 amino acids. The J segment lost 7 bases and the V segment lost 4 bases, leaving 11 bases of the junction unmatched. Germline CDR1 is SGHDT and CDR2 is YYEEEE. The CDR3 here is CASSRTTGGSNEQFF. The CDR3 region has the DNA TGTGCCAGCAGCCGCACAACGGGGGGATCTAATGAGCAGTTCTTC.

The J gene is TRBJ2-7, the V gene TRBV25-1; D not resolved. The CDR3 runs to 13 residues. The germline V gene encodes CDR1 MGHDK and CDR2 SYGVNS. V was pared by 3 bases and J by 3 bases, with 9 bases between. CDR3 loop: CASSDGQLYEQYF. The CDR3 bases are TGTGCCAGCAGTGATGGGCAGCTCTACGAGCAGTACTTC.

The table lists this clone with a count of one. This rearrangement joins TRBV19 to TRBJ2-3, with D maybe TRBD2 (5 bases). CDR3 length: 14 amino acids. Germline loops: CDR1 LNHDA, CDR2 SQIVND (reference sequence). The V gene lost 5 bases and the J gene lost 5 bases, with 14 bases spanning the gap. The CDR3 DNA is TGTGCCAGTAGTCCCCCAAGTGCGGGAGATACGCAGTATTTT. Its translation: CASSPPSAGDTQYF.

The chain is built from TRBV5-1 and TRBJ2-7, with 10 bases lining up with TRBD1. This CDR3 comprises 16 residues. V shed 4 bases and J 0 bases; nucleotides not matched to a gene: 7. CDR1 is SGHRS, CDR2 YFSETQ, per germline. CDR3 residues: CASSARTGGSSYEQYF. The CDR3 DNA follows: TGCGCCAGCAGCGCGAGGACAGGGGGTTCCTCCTACGAGCAGTACTTC.

A single count supports this clone. This chain connects TRBV6-6 to TRBJ1-2, with 7 bases aligning to TRBD1. CDR3 length: 16 residues. Germline V lookup: CDR1 MNHNY, CDR2 SVGAGI (reference sequence). V shed 5 bases, J shed 5 bases, and the junction held 14 bases outside the gene matches. CDR3 protein: CASSRNLNTGAYGYTF. The CDR3 DNA sequence: TGTGCCAGCAGTCGAAACTTGAACACAGGGGCGTATGGCTACACCTTC.

This chain connects TRBV7-2 to TRBJ1-5; TRBD1 might be the D (5 bases). Germline-derived CDR1 and CDR2 are SGHTA and FQGNSA. This CDR3 contains 15 residues. Trimming took off 4 bases at V and 10 bases at J, with 20 bases between the two ends. CDR3 in DNA: TGTGCCAGCAGCTCCTCAGCCGGGGGGTACGATCCCCAGCATTTT. As protein: CASSSSAGGYDPQHF. Drawing the rest from reference TRBV7-2 and TRBJ1-5, the complete variable domain is GAGVSQSPSNKVTEKGKDVELRCDPISGHTALYWYRQSLGQGLEFLIYFQGNSAPDKSGLPSDRFSAERTGGSVSTLTIQRTQQEDSAVYLCASSSSAGGYDPQHFGDGTRLSIL.

The rearrangement uses TRBV3-1 (or the pseudogene TRBV3-2) and TRBJ2-5; 7 bases are a match to TRBD2. Germline trimming cut 0 bases from V and 4 bases from J; bases unmatched to any gene: 5. The CDR3 is made up of 15 amino acids. Germline CDR1 reads LGHDT; CDR2 reads YNNKEL (reference sequence). CDR3 nucleotides: TGTGCCAGCAGCCAAGAACTCTCGGGGGGAGAGACCCAGTACTTC. This encodes CASSQELSGGETQYF.

The chain employs TRBV18 and TRBJ1-1; no clear D gene. CDR1 is KGHSH and CDR2 is LQKENI in the germline V gene. Trimming shortened V by 1 base and J by 1 base, and 13 bases separated the two germline ends. The CDR3 is made up of 16 amino acids. CDR3 DNA sequence: TGTGCCAGCTCACCACAATATAGTATGAGGAACACTGAAGCTTTCTTT. Translated: CASSPQYSMRNTEAFF. Full variable domain (remainder filled in from reference TRBV18 and TRBJ1-1): NAGVMQNPRHLVRRRGQEARLRCSPMKGHSHVYWYRQLPEEGLKFMVYLQKENIIDESGMPKERFSAEFPKEGPSILRIQQVVRGDSAAYFCASSPQYSMRNTEAFFGQGTRLTVV.

A single count supports this clone. The chain has TRBV6-5 and TRBJ1-6, with 7 bases matching TRBD1. Trimming removed 3 bases from V and 4 bases from J; junction bases left unmatched: 6. CDR3 size: 16 residues. Germline CDR1 MNHEY, CDR2 SVGAGI. The CDR3 loop reads CASSYRQGVYNSPLHF. DNA for the CDR3: TGTGCCAGCAGTTATAGGCAGGGGGTTTATAATTCACCCCTCCACTTT.

This chain links TRBV7-9 with TRBJ1-2, with D uncertain. The CDR3 totals 13 residues. Germline V gene sequence: CDR1 SEHNR, CDR2 FQNEAQ (reference sequence). V was pared by 7 bases and J by 4 bases, with 13 bases between. CDR3 in amino acids: CASTGLASYGYTF. The CDR3 DNA is TGTGCCAGCACTGGGTTAGCCTCCTATGGCTACACCTTC.

The chain employs TRBV7-2 and TRBJ2-3; weak D call: TRBD2 (5 bases). Germline V CDR1 and CDR2: SGHTA, FQGNSA. V was clipped by 3 bases and J by 3 bases, with 10 bases between them. The CDR3 is 14 amino acids. The CDR3 region has the DNA TGTGCCAGCAGCTTTCTAGCTACAACAGATACGCAGTATTTT. Residues: CASSFLATTDTQYF.

The chain employs TRBV5-4 and TRBJ2-3, with 10 bases aligning to TRBD2. Trimming took 0 bases from V and 3 from J; bases not matched to a gene: 4. Germline V gene sequence: CDR1 SGHNT, CDR2 YYREEE (reference sequence). The CDR3 spans 16 residues. The CDR3 loop reads CASSLDSGGLTDTQYF. Here the CDR3 DNA reads TGTGCCAGCAGCTTGGATAGCGGGGGGCTAACAGATACGCAGTATTTT.

The rearrangement links TRBV18 to TRBJ1-5; D is ambiguous. CDR3 length equals 13 residues. Trimming left V 3 bases short and J 7 bases short, with 10 bases between. Germline values: CDR1 KGHSH, CDR2 LQKENI. CDR3 in amino acids: CASSPEVRQPQHF. DNA of the CDR3: TGTGCCAGCTCACCGGAGGTGAGGCAGCCCCAGCATTTT.

The V and J genes are TRBV5-1 and TRBJ2-1; D is possibly TRBD1 (6 bases). CDR1 and CDR2 (germline): SGHRS, YFSETQ. The length of the CDR3 is 12 residues. Trimming stripped 4 bases from V and 10 bases from J, with 12 bases between. CDR3 sequence (DNA): TGCGCCAGCAGCGGAGACAGGCGCGAGCAGTTCTTC. Residues: CASSGDRREQFF.

The chain combines TRBV24-1 with TRBJ2-1, with TRBD1 identical over 10 bases. Per the germline V gene, CDR1 is KGHDR and CDR2 is SFDVKD. This CDR3 spans 19 amino acids. V was pared by 0 bases and J by 3 bases, with 10 bases of the junction left unmatched. The CDR3 DNA sequence: TGTGCCACCAGTGATTTGAGCGGGACAGGGGAACTTAACTACAATGAGCAGTTCTTC. Translation gives CATSDLSGTGELNYNEQFF.

The rearrangement joins TRBV12-3 or TRBV12-4 to TRBJ2-3; no firm D call. The V and J ends lost 6 bases and 5 bases respectively, with 6 bases between them. The CDR3 totals 11 residues. This CDR3 reads CASSPVDTQYF. In nucleotides, the CDR3 is TGTGCCAGCAGCCCCGTAGATACGCAGTATTTT.

The chain couples TRBV24-1 to TRBJ2-3; possibly TRBD2 for D (6 bases). The ends were cut back, 1 base at V and 3 bases at J, with 13 bases in the middle. CDR3 length equals 16 residues. Germline loops: CDR1 KGHDR, CDR2 SFDVKD. The CDR3 spells CATSDFGGEGTDTQYF. CDR3 bases: TGTGCCACCAGTGATTTCGGGGGAGAGGGAACAGATACGCAGTATTTT.

The DNA for the CDR3 is TGCGCCAGCAGCCAAGGGCTAGCGGGGTACACAGATACGCAGTATTTT. It codes for CASSQGLAGYTDTQYF. The chain joins TRBV4-1 to TRBJ2-3; 9 positions match TRBD2. V lost 1 base and J lost 2; bases outside the gene matches: 4. Germline lookup yields CDR1 MGHRA and CDR2 YSYEKL. This CDR3 comprises 16 residues.

The chain recombines TRBV4-1 with TRBJ2-5; 7 bases map to TRBD2. V shed 1 base and J 5 bases; nucleotides not matched to a gene: 13. This CDR3 is built from 17 residues. Looked up from germline, CDR1 is MGHRA and CDR2 is YSYEKL. DNA of the CDR3: TGCGCCAGCAGCCAAGTTATAGGCGGGGGAGGATATGAGACCCAGTACTTC. Its protein product is CASSQVIGGGGYETQYF.

This chain joins TRBV28 and TRBJ1-1; D might be TRBD1 (5 bases). The V and J ends lost 3 bases and 0 bases respectively, with 8 bases between them. The CDR3 sequence is 14 residues long. Germline loops: CDR1 MDHEN, CDR2 SYDVKM. CDR3: CASSLTAMNTEAFF. CDR3 coding DNA: TGTGCCAGCAGTTTGACAGCAATGAACACTGAAGCTTTCTTT.